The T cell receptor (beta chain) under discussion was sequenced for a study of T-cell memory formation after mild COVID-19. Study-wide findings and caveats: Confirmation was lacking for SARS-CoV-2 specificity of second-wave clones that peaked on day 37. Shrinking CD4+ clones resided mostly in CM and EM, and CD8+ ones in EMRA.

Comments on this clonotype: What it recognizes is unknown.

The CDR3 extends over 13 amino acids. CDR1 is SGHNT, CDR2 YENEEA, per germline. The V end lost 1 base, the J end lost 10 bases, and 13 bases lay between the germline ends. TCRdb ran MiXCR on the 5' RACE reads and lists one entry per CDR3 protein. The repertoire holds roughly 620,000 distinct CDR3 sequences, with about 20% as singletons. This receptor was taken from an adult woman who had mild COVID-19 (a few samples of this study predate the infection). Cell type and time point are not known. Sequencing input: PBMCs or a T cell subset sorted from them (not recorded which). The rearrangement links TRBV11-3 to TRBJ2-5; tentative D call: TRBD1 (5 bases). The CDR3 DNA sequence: TGTGCCAGCAGCTTAGGAACCCAGGGCAACCAGTACTTC. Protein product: CASSLGTQGNQYF.